The 25 T cell receptor beta chains below were found in one sample sequenced in a study of metastatic and nonmetastatic thyroid tumors. TCRdb redid the clone calls on the PCR reads using MiXCR. The sample includes approximately 28,000 clones, roughly a fifth seen only once; the top ten take 20% to 25%. Prior to thyroid surgery, none of the patients had received any treatment. Sequenced sample: blood. The receptors stem from a female donor with papillary thyroid cancer or a benign thyroid nodule (not recorded which). Some clones in this sample may be carry-over from other donors' samples.

This clone is medium-sized by share. The chain uses TRBV6-5 and TRBJ1-1, with TRBD1 identical over 11 bases. The CDR3 has 16 residues. From germline, CDR1 is MNHEY and CDR2 SVGAGI. The junction had 4 bases not matched to a gene; V was cut back by 0 bases and J by 4 bases. CDR3 nucleotides: TGTGCCAGCAGTTACTCGGGACAGGGGGTTACCACTGAAGCTTTCTTT. Translating gives CASSYSGQGVTTEAFF.

Concerning this clone itself: Germline is not matched at one junction end, which may reflect a read error. V gene TRBV6-1 combines with J gene TRBJ2-2; D is ambiguous. CDR3 size: 16 residues. Germline lookup yields CDR1 MNHNS and CDR2 SASEGT. CDR3 sequence (DNA): TGTGCCAGCCGTGAAAACAGCACCTCGGACACCGGGGAGCTGTTTTTT. This sequence encodes CASRENSTSDTGELFF.

This clone was recorded at least ten times. At one boundary the junction diverges from the germline segment, which might be a read error. This chain links TRBV7-2 with TRBJ2-5; 7 bases are shared with TRBD1. Germline V gives CDR1 SGHTA, CDR2 FQGNSA. The CDR3 has 14 residues. As DNA, the CDR3 is TGTGCCAGCAGCTCCGACAGGGTCCAAGAGACCCAGCACTTC. It yields the protein CASSSDRVQETQHF. The variable domain in full, completed from reference TRBV7-2 and TRBJ2-5, reads GAGVSQSPSNKVTEKGKDVELRCDPISGHTALYWYRQSLGQGLEFLIYFQGNSAPDKSGLPSDRFSAERTGGSVSTLTIQRTQQEDSAVYLCASSSDRVQETQHFGPGTRLLVL.

Ten or more counts support this clone. The chain recombines TRBV5-6 with TRBJ1-1, with TRBD1 identical over 7 bases. Trimming cost V 1 base and J 1 base; bases outside gene matches: 4. This CDR3 has 15 amino acids. Per the germline V gene, CDR1 is SGHDT and CDR2 is YYEEEE. This CDR3 is CASSLTGDWNTEAFF. Here the CDR3 DNA reads TGTGCCAGCAGCTTGACAGGGGATTGGAACACTGAAGCTTTCTTT.

This clone has ten or more counts. The chain joins TRBV7-6 to TRBJ2-7; 9 bases line up with TRBD2. V lost 6 bases and J lost 2; bases outside the gene matches: 5. CDR1 and CDR2 (germline): SGHVS, FNYEAQ. The CDR3 contains 14 residues. The CDR3 sequence: CASSFSGGPYEQYF. CDR3 DNA: TGTGCCAGCAGTTTTAGCGGGGGCCCCTACGAGCAGTACTTC.

This clone was recorded at least ten times. The genes are TRBV9 and TRBJ1-2, with TRBD1 matching over 8 bases. V lost 0 bases to trimming and J lost 7 bases; unmatched junction nucleotides: 8. This CDR3 region has 15 residues. From germline, CDR1 is SGDLS and CDR2 YYNGEE. CDR3: CASSVGWQGASGYTF. The CDR3 nucleotides are TGTGCCAGCAGCGTAGGTTGGCAGGGGGCTTCTGGCTACACCTTC.

The J gene is TRBJ2-7, the V gene TRBV7-2; 7 bases agree with TRBD2. Germline lookup yields CDR1 SGHTA and CDR2 FQGNSA. CDR3 length: 13 amino acids. Trimming at V came to 5 bases and at J to 5 bases, leaving 6 bases not matched to a gene. The CDR3 nucleotides are TGTGCCAGCAGCCCAACGGGAGGCCACGAGCAGTACTTC. Amino acids: CASSPTGGHEQYF.

The chain carries TRBV6-1 and TRBJ1-2; 10 nucleotides match TRBD1. The CDR3 totals 13 residues. V was clipped by 5 bases and J by 7 bases; unmatched bases: 4. Germline CDR1 and CDR2: MNHNS and SASEGT. CDR3 sequence: CASSRQGAGGYTF. CDR3 nucleotide sequence: TGTGCCAGCAGTAGACAGGGGGCGGGTGGCTACACCTTC.

This clone was seen many times. The CDR3 sequence: CSVRHGVYGYTF. CDR3 nucleotides: TGCAGCGTCCGTCATGGCGTATATGGCTACACCTTC. J is TRBJ1-2 and V is TRBV29-1; D ambiguous. The CDR3 runs 12 residues. V gave up 6 bases and J gave up 5 bases, with 13 bases separating them. Germline V gives CDR1 SQVTM, CDR2 ANQGSEA.

This clone showed up many times. The J gene is TRBJ2-7, the V gene TRBV6-2 or TRBV6-3; D remains ambiguous. Germline lookup yields CDR1 MNHEY and CDR2 SVGEGT. This CDR3 has 14 amino acids. V was cut by 1 base and J by 5 bases, with 12 bases left in between. Here the CDR3 reads CASSYFGWKDEQYF. The CDR3 bases are TGTGCCAGCAGTTACTTTGGGTGGAAGGACGAGCAGTACTTC.

The chain uses TRBV11-2 and TRBJ2-6, with 7 bases aligning to TRBD1. Germline loops: CDR1 SGHAT, CDR2 FQNNGV. Unmatched junction bases numbered 9, after V lost 1 base and J lost 0 bases. CDR3 length equals 19 residues. The chain's CDR3 is CASSLGPRDSLSGANVLTF. The CDR3, as DNA: TGTGCCAGCAGCTTAGGTCCCCGGGACAGCCTCTCTGGGGCCAACGTCCTGACTTTC.

The chain has TRBV28 and TRBJ2-1; D tentatively reads TRBD1 or TRBD2 (5 bases each). The CDR3 loop spans 16 amino acids. The germline V and J ends were trimmed by 7 bases and 7 bases, with 23 bases remaining between them. Germline V gene lookup returns CDR1 MDHEN and CDR2 SYDVKM. CDR3 in amino acids: CASTRRPFEGTNEQFF. The CDR3 DNA sequence: TGTGCCAGCACCCGACGCCCCTTTGAGGGGACGAATGAGCAGTTCTTC.

This clone was detected many times. The chain's CDR3 is CASSLGLNQPQHF. CDR3 nucleotides: TGTGCCAGCAGCTTAGGACTAAATCAGCCCCAGCATTTT. J is TRBJ1-5 and V is TRBV7-3; D is unclear. The V gene's germline CDR1 is SGHTA and CDR2 FQGTGA. V lost 2 bases, J lost 4 bases, and 6 bases lay in between. This CDR3 has 13 amino acids.

This clone was recorded many times. Here the CDR3 DNA reads TGTGCCAGCAGCTTAGACCGCGATCAGCCCCAGCATTTT. This sequence encodes CASSLDRDQPQHF. This chain links TRBV7-2 with TRBJ1-5, with unresolved D. CDR3 size: 13 residues. CDR1 is SGHTA and CDR2 is FQGNSA in the germline V gene. With 1 base removed from V and 5 bases from J, the gap between germline ends came to 6 bases. The variable domain in full, completed from reference TRBV7-2 and TRBJ1-5, reads GAGVSQSPSNKVTEKGKDVELRCDPISGHTALYWYRQSLGQGLEFLIYFQGNSAPDKSGLPSDRFSAERTGGSVSTLTIQRTQQEDSAVYLCASSLDRDQPQHFGDGTRLSIL.

A few counts support this clone. V is TRBV6-1 and J is TRBJ1-2; 11 nucleotides agree with TRBD1. The CDR3 is made up of 13 amino acids. The V gene's germline CDR1 is MNHNS and CDR2 SASEGT. Germline trimming cut 6 bases from V and 10 bases from J; bases unmatched to any gene: 7. CDR3: CASRLGQGGLYTF. The CDR3 nucleotides read TGTGCCAGCAGATTGGGACAGGGGGGACTCTACACCTTC.

The V call is TRBV11-2, the J call TRBJ1-1; D not resolved. Per the germline V gene, CDR1 is SGHAT and CDR2 is FQNNGV. This CDR3 contains 17 residues. V was clipped by 4 bases and J by 0 bases, with 18 bases between them. CDR3 protein: CASSSSRSHGMNTEAFF. In DNA form, the CDR3 reads TGTGCCAGCAGCTCCTCCCGGTCGCACGGGATGAACACTGAAGCTTTCTTT.

The chain carries TRBV28 and TRBJ2-7; 11 nucleotides match TRBD2. Trimming took 5 bases from V and 7 from J; bases not matched to a gene: 7. Germline values: CDR1 MDHEN, CDR2 SYDVKM. The CDR3 has 14 amino acids. CDR3: CASSRGLAVGEQYF. In nucleotides, the CDR3 is TGTGCCAGCAGTCGGGGACTAGCGGTTGGGGAGCAGTACTTC. The full variable domain, rest sourced from reference TRBV28 and TRBJ2-7, is DVKVTQSSRYLVKRTGEKVFLECVQDMDHENMFWYRQDPGLGLRLIYFSYDVKMKEKGDIPEGYSVSREKKERFSLILESASTNQTSMYLCASSRGLAVGEQYFGPGTRLTVT.

This clone has a count of ten or more. The chain links TRBV25-1 to TRBJ2-7; 9 nucleotides align to TRBD1. This CDR3 region has 16 residues. Trimming removed 3 bases from V and 2 bases from J; junction bases left unmatched: 8. The germline CDR1 and CDR2 sequences are MGHDK and SYGVNS. CDR3 sequence reads: CASSDPGQGFPYEQYF. The DNA for the CDR3 is TGTGCCAGCAGTGACCCGGGACAGGGCTTTCCCTACGAGCAGTACTTC.

In this sample, this clone turned up many times. The V call is TRBV5-5, the J call TRBJ2-3; 10 bases are shared with TRBD1. V lost 3 bases and J lost 4; bases outside the gene matches: 5. The CDR3 has 15 amino acids. Looked up from germline, CDR1 is SGHKS and CDR2 is YYEKEE (reference sequence). Written as DNA, the CDR3 is TGTGCCAGCAGCTCCGGACAGGGGGTCGCAGATACGCAGTATTTT. This gives the protein CASSSGQGVADTQYF.

This clone was counted between two and nine times. The CDR3 bases are TGTGCCAGCAGTTACGGGCAGCCGAACACCGGGGAGCTGTTTTTT. Translating it yields CASSYGQPNTGELFF. V and J are TRBV6-5 and TRBJ2-2; D call uncertain. The CDR3 consists of 15 residues. Germline CDR1 is MNHEY and CDR2 is SVGAGI. The V end was cut by 2 bases, the J end by 0 bases, with 7 bases between.

The chain employs TRBV6-1 and TRBJ2-7; 7 nucleotides match TRBD2. CDR1 and CDR2 (germline): MNHNS, SASEGT. This CDR3 is built from 15 residues. The V segment lost 5 bases and the J segment 2 bases; nucleotides outside the gene matches: 9. The CDR3 here is CASSPVGAGTYEQYF. The CDR3 nucleotides read TGTGCCAGCAGTCCCGTAGGAGCGGGGACCTACGAGCAGTACTTC.

This clone was observed at least ten times. The chain is built from TRBV20-1 and TRBJ2-5; D unclear. The CDR3 totals 13 residues. Deletions cut 3 bases from V and 6 bases from J, with 14 bases between. Germline values: CDR1 DFQATT, CDR2 SNEGSKA (reference sequence). CDR3 in amino acids: CSASGPGLKTQYF. The CDR3 DNA reads TGCAGTGCTAGCGGTCCGGGCCTGAAGACCCAGTACTTC.

This clone was found a few times. The rearrangement uses TRBV20-1 and TRBJ1-6; D might be TRBD1 (5 bases). V was trimmed by 5 bases and J by 10 bases, leaving 15 bases between them. The CDR3 length is 13 residues. The V gene's germline CDR1 is DFQATT and CDR2 SNEGSKA (reference sequence). This CDR3 is CSASQQESSPLHF. The CDR3, as DNA: TGCAGTGCTTCCCAACAGGAATCCTCACCCCTCCACTTT.

The genes are TRBV20-1 and TRBJ1-5; TRBD1 matches 8 bases. The CDR3 has 13 residues. Per the germline V gene, CDR1 is DFQATT and CDR2 is SNEGSKA (reference sequence). V gave up 3 bases and J gave up 5 bases; unmatched junction bases: 3. The CDR3 protein is CSARDREYQPQHF. The CDR3 region has the DNA TGCAGTGCTAGGGACAGGGAATATCAGCCCCAGCATTTT.

V gene TRBV5-1 combines with J gene TRBJ2-1; D might be TRBD1 (5 bases). The closer fit of TRBJ2-5 to the DNA end suggests the J call may be wrong. The germline gives CDR1 SGHRS, CDR2 YFSETQ. This CDR3 contains 14 residues. CDR3 nucleotides: TGCGCCAGCAGCTTGGAGGGGCAGGGCGTGACCCAGTACTTC. Translated, it gives CASSLEGQGVTQYF.